Following are 11 T cell receptor beta chains from one sample sequenced in a study of CD8 T cells in ankylosing spondylitis. Study-level results: A motif of eight or nine highly homologous TCR beta variants was seen as apparently characteristic of ankylosing spondylitis blood.

These TCRs' antigens remain unknown. TCRdb called the 5' RACE reads again in MiXCR, with one record for every CDR3 protein. The sample gives a few hundred thousand distinct CDR3 sequences, approximately 20% of which show up once; roughly a sixth is in the top ten. Sequenced: blood, either unsorted or a sorted T cell fraction (not recorded which). All receptors derive from a male donor with ankylosing spondylitis.

This chain joins TRBV7-9 and TRBJ2-3, with D hard to call. Germline V CDR1 and CDR2: SEHNR, FQNEAQ (reference sequence). This CDR3 is built from 14 residues. Trimming left V 5 bases short and J 0 bases short, with 9 bases between. The CDR3 is CASSVSLSTDTQYF. CDR3 coding DNA: TGTGCCAGCAGCGTCTCCCTTAGCACAGATACGCAGTATTTT.

This chain uses TRBV6-2 or TRBV6-3 with TRBJ2-7, with D possibly TRBD1 on 5 matching bases. Between the trimmed V and J ends, which lost 8 bases and 6 bases, there was a span of 11 bases. Looked up from germline, CDR1 is MNHEY and CDR2 is SVGEGT. This CDR3 comprises 11 residues. CDR3 nucleotide sequence: TGTGCCAGCGGTCAGGGTTCCGAGCAGTACTTC. Amino acid sequence: CASGQGSEQYF.

This chain connects TRBV5-1 to TRBJ2-3, with D perhaps matching TRBD1 (5 bases). The CDR3 extends over 15 amino acids. The V end was cut by 4 bases, the J end by 0 bases, with 12 bases between. Per the germline V gene, CDR1 is SGHRS and CDR2 is YFSETQ. CDR3: CASSQQVTSTDTQYF. The CDR3 bases are TGCGCCAGCAGCCAACAGGTTACTAGCACAGATACGCAGTATTTT.

This clonotype was detected only a few times. The chain combines TRBV9 with TRBJ2-1; 7 nucleotides align to TRBD2. Germline values: CDR1 SGDLS, CDR2 YYNGEE. CDR3 size: 18 residues. Trimming at V came to 0 bases and at J to 3 bases, leaving 12 bases not matched to a gene. The CDR3 nucleotides read TGTGCCAGCAGCGTAGTCTCGGGACTACCCCCAGGCTACAATGAGCAGTTCTTC. This codes for CASSVVSGLPPGYNEQFF.

The rearrangement links TRBV29-1 to TRBJ2-6; no clear D. Germline V gene lookup returns CDR1 SQVTM and CDR2 ANQGSEA. The CDR3 is 13 residues long. V lost 3 bases and J 1 base, leaving 4 bases between the germline ends. The CDR3 reads CSVDQSGANVLTF. As DNA, the CDR3 is TGCAGCGTTGATCAGTCTGGGGCCAACGTCCTGACTTTC.

V is TRBV12-3 or TRBV12-4 and J is TRBJ1-1, with D unresolved. The CDR3 runs to 14 residues. The ends were cut back, 1 base at V and 1 base at J, with 7 bases in the middle. The CDR3 DNA reads as TGTGCCAGCAGTTTAGTGGCAGCGAACACTGAAGCTTTCTTT. Protein sequence: CASSLVAANTEAFF.

The chain joins TRBV5-1 to TRBJ2-1; D might be TRBD1 (5 bases). This CDR3 spans 14 amino acids. V was trimmed by 5 bases and J by 7 bases, leaving 16 bases between them. Germline CDR1 reads SGHRS; CDR2 reads YFSETQ. The CDR3 here is CASRAVTGRNEQFF. The CDR3 DNA is TGCGCCAGCAGGGCTGTAACAGGTAGGAATGAGCAGTTCTTC.

This clonotype was detected only a few times. The rearrangement links TRBV20-1 to TRBJ2-1, with D possibly matching TRBD1 (5 bases). V was cut by 6 bases and J by 4 bases, with 13 bases left in between. CDR3 length: 13 residues. The germline CDR1 and CDR2 sequences are DFQATT and SNEGSKA (reference sequence). The CDR3 DNA reads TGCAGTGCCAGGGTGGTTGGGTACAATGAGCAGTTCTTC. It is translated as CSARVVGYNEQFF.

The CDR3: CASSFGTGRNGQPQHF. CDR3 bases: TGTGCCAGCAGTTTCGGGACAGGACGGAATGGTCAGCCCCAGCATTTT. The chain employs TRBV27 and TRBJ1-5; 8 bases align to TRBD1. The CDR3 loop spans 16 amino acids. V trimming: 3 bases; J trimming: 6 bases; junction bases outside the gene matches: 10. Germline values: CDR1 MNHEY, CDR2 SMNVEV (reference sequence).

This clonotype occurred a few times. J is TRBJ1-5 and V is TRBV20-1, with D uncertain. V shed 0 bases and J shed 0 bases, with 9 bases lying between them. The CDR3 is made up of 15 amino acids. Germline values: CDR1 DFQATT, CDR2 SNEGSKA (reference sequence). CDR3 in amino acids: CSAREPGRSNQPQHF. The CDR3 DNA reads TGCAGTGCTAGAGAGCCAGGACGTAGCAATCAGCCCCAGCATTTT.

V and J are TRBV11-2 and TRBJ2-3; tentative D call: TRBD1 (6 bases). V lost 5 bases and J lost 4, with 16 bases in between. Germline CDR1 SGHAT, CDR2 FQNNGV. The CDR3 runs to 15 residues. CDR3 amino acids: CASSLSGTYPDTQYF. CDR3 nucleotides: TGTGCCAGCAGCCTCTCCGGGACATACCCAGATACGCAGTATTTT.